The present T cell receptor beta chain was sequenced within a study of blood T cells in healthy people across ages. The CDR3 runs to 15 residues. Trimming removed 2 bases from V and 2 bases from J, with 8 bases in between. From germline, CDR1 is SGDLS and CDR2 YYNGEE. Primed by a sample-barcoded 5' primer and a J-beta primer mix, a second PCR proceeded for roughly 6 to 12 cycles. TCRdb redid the calling of the 5' RACE reads with MiXCR, one entry per CDR3 protein. The data contain about 760,000 distinct CDR3 sequences, around 50% of them singletons. This clonotype was observed a handful of times. Specimen: blood. The chain recombines TRBV9 with TRBJ2-6, with a weak D call TRBD1 (5 bases). The sequence came from a man aged 40-49 years in good health. The CDR3 here is CASSVMTAGANVLTF. The DNA for the CDR3 is TGTGCCAGCAGCGTTATGACAGCTGGGGCCAACGTCCTGACTTTC.